The 27 T cell receptor beta chains given below trace back to one sample, sequenced in a study of blood T cells in healthy people across ages. It was with a sample-barcoded 5' primer and a J-beta primer mix that a second PCR of roughly 7 to 11 cycles was run. TCRdb reprocessed the 5' RACE reads with MiXCR, giving one entry per CDR3 protein. The sample lists hundreds of thousands of distinct CDR3 sequences, roughly 44% occurring once. Sequencing was done on a sample of blood. These receptors originate from a man between 60 and 75 years old in good health.

This clonotype was detected a few times. V gene TRBV7-2 combines with J gene TRBJ2-5; D unclear. The CDR3 is 13 residues long. Germline loops: CDR1 SGHTA, CDR2 FQGNSA. Trimming removed 5 bases from V and 0 bases from J, with 7 bases in between. CDR3 sequence (DNA): TGTGCCAGCAGCCCTCAGTACCAAGAGACCCAGTACTTC. This translates into CASSPQYQETQYF.

This chain uses TRBV6-4 with TRBJ1-1; D is undetermined. The CDR3 totals 14 residues. The ends were cut back, 3 bases at V and 0 bases at J, with 8 bases in the middle. The V gene's germline CDR1 is MRHNA and CDR2 SNTAGT. The CDR3 loop is CASSETYMNTEAFF. The CDR3 region has the DNA TGTGCCAGCAGTGAAACGTACATGAACACTGAAGCTTTCTTT.

This clonotype was counted between two and nine times. The rearrangement uses TRBV6-2 or TRBV6-3 and TRBJ2-5, with a weak D call TRBD1 (7 bases). V gave up 6 bases and J gave up 5 bases, with 25 bases separating them. The length of the CDR3 is 17 residues. Per the germline V gene, CDR1 is MNHEY and CDR2 is SVGEGT. The chain's CDR3 is CASRLTAGQSLRETQYF. The CDR3 DNA reads as TGTGCCAGCAGACTAACCGCGGGACAGAGCCTTCGGGAGACCCAGTACTTC.

The gene calls are TRBV7-2 and TRBJ2-7; 7 bases are a match to TRBD2. With the DNA end fitting TRBJ2-5 better, the J assignment may be wrong. CDR1 is SGHTA, CDR2 FQGNSA, per germline. The CDR3 is 14 amino acids. The DNA of the CDR3 is TGTACCAGCAGAGGACTAGGGAGACAAGAGACCCAGTACTTC. Its translation: CTSRGLGRQETQYF.

Comment on this clonotype: It may be a read error: a sequence one base away is much more abundant. The chain is built from TRBV28 and TRBJ2-1, with TRBD2 matching over 12 bases. The junction had 16 bases not matched to a gene; V was cut back by 3 bases and J by 13 bases. This CDR3 contains 17 residues. CDR1 MDHEN and CDR2 SYDVKM come from the germline V gene. The CDR3 nucleotides read TGTGCCAGCAGTTTCGTCCGACTAGCGGGAGAACAAGAGACCCAGTTCTTC. Residues: CASSFVRLAGEQETQFF. The full variable domain, rest sourced from reference TRBV28 and TRBJ2-1, is DVKVTQSSRYLVKRTGEKVFLECVQDMDHENMFWYRQDPGLGLRLIYFSYDVKMKEKGDIPEGYSVSREKKERFSLILESASTNQTSMYLCASSFVRLAGEQETQFFGPGTRLTVL.

The CDR3 nucleotides are TGCAGTGCTAGAGATATCCCCGGGACAGGGCTCTATGGCTACACCTTC. This codes for CSARDIPGTGLYGYTF. This chain connects TRBV20-1 to TRBJ1-2; 9 nucleotides line up with TRBD1. Looked up from germline, CDR1 is DFQATT and CDR2 is SNEGSKA (reference sequence). The CDR3 spans 16 residues. Trimming removed 0 bases from V and 4 bases from J; junction bases left unmatched: 9.

This clonotype was seen repeatedly, ten times or more. The chain has TRBV6-6 and TRBJ2-7; 10 bases line up with TRBD1. Germline values: CDR1 MNHNY, CDR2 SVGAGI (reference sequence). This CDR3 has 14 amino acids. The junction had 5 bases not matched to a gene; V was cut back by 2 bases and J by 7 bases. CDR3 protein: CASSYGGQGGEQYF. The DNA of the CDR3 is TGTGCCAGCAGTTACGGCGGACAGGGGGGAGAGCAGTACTTC.

This rearrangement joins TRBV7-9 to TRBJ2-1; D ambiguous. The last part of the DNA fits TRBJ2-7 better; the J call may be wrong. The CDR3 is made up of 15 amino acids. The V gene's germline CDR1 is SEHNR and CDR2 FQNEAQ (reference sequence). The CDR3 region is CASSFPTNSYNEQYF. CDR3 coding DNA: TGTGCCAGCAGCTTTCCGACAAACTCCTACAATGAGCAGTACTTC.

The chain joins TRBV4-1 to TRBJ2-6; D not certain. The germline V gene encodes CDR1 MGHRA and CDR2 YSYEKL. The CDR3 extends over 17 amino acids. The ends were cut back, 1 base at V and 0 bases at J, with 10 bases in the middle. The CDR3 DNA follows: TGCGCCAGCAGCCAAGTACCAGGCGACTCTGGGGCCAACGTCCTGACTTTC. As protein: CASSQVPGDSGANVLTF.

This chain links TRBV4-3 with TRBJ2-5; unclear D gene. Germline CDR1 is LGHNA and CDR2 is YSLEER. The V end was cut by 1 base, the J end by 3 bases, with 9 bases between. The CDR3 runs 14 residues. The CDR3 sequence is CASSQVSREETQYF. CDR3 coding DNA: TGCGCCAGCAGCCAAGTTAGCCGGGAAGAGACCCAGTACTTC.

This clonotype was detected only a few times. The rearrangement joins TRBV7-9 to TRBJ2-7, with D tentatively TRBD1 (5 bases). V lost 4 bases and J lost 5, with 18 bases in between. This CDR3 contains 15 residues. Germline CDR1 SEHNR, CDR2 FQNEAQ (reference sequence). CDR3 sequence: CASSSSRATIDEQYF. Here the CDR3 DNA reads TGTGCCAGCAGCTCTTCCAGGGCCACTATTGACGAGCAGTACTTC.

J is TRBJ2-3 and V is TRBV7-9; TRBD2 is a possible D gene (6 bases). This CDR3 contains 16 residues. V was clipped by 0 bases and J by 2 bases, with 12 bases between them. Germline V gene data show CDR1 as SEHNR and CDR2 as FQNEAQ (reference sequence). The DNA for the CDR3 is TGTGCCAGCAGCTTAGCCCACGGAGGGTACACAGATACGCAGTATTTT. Its translation: CASSLAHGGYTDTQYF. Supplemented by reference TRBV7-9 and TRBJ2-3, the full variable domain reads DTGVSQNPRHKITKRGQNVTFRCDPISEHNRLYWYRQTLGQGPEFLTYFQNEAQLEKSRLLSDRFSAERPKGSFSTLEIQRTEQGDSAMYLCASSLAHGGYTDTQYFGPGTRLTVL.

The V call is TRBV29-1, the J call TRBJ2-7; D may be TRBD1 (5 bases). Trimming removed 5 bases at V and 3 bases at J, with 17 bases between. Looked up from germline, CDR1 is SQVTM and CDR2 is ANQGSEA. The CDR3 has 14 amino acids. CDR3 in DNA: TGCAGCGTTCAGGGTGTTCACAGGAACTACGAGCAGTACTTC. It codes for CSVQGVHRNYEQYF.

The chain joins TRBV6-2 or TRBV6-3 to TRBJ2-1; D ambiguous. Trimming stripped 8 bases from V and 4 bases from J, with 3 bases between. This CDR3 spans 10 amino acids. Germline values: CDR1 MNHEY, CDR2 SVGEGT. The CDR3 reads CASGYNEQFF. The CDR3 DNA is TGTGCCAGCGGATACAATGAGCAGTTCTTC.

The CDR3 sequence is CASSLPPRALAYKQYF. In nucleotides, the CDR3 is TGTGCCAGCAGTTTACCCCCCCGGGCGTTGGCCTACAAGCAGTACTTC. The chain recombines TRBV12-3 or TRBV12-4 with TRBJ2-5; D not certain. The CDR3 loop spans 16 amino acids. V lost 2 bases to trimming and J lost 11 bases, with 24 bases between them.

This clonotype was seen more than once but under ten times. The genes are TRBV6-5 and TRBJ1-4, with no clear D. V was cut by 0 bases and J by 0 bases, with 14 bases left in between. CDR1 MNHEY and CDR2 SVGAGI come from the germline V gene. This CDR3 region has 18 residues. CDR3 in DNA: TGTGCCAGCAGTTACTCGAAGCTGAGAGGGACAACTAATGAAAAACTGTTTTTT. As protein: CASSYSKLRGTTNEKLFF.

This clonotype was observed a handful of times. This chain uses TRBV20-1 with TRBJ2-5; 7 nucleotides line up with TRBD1. The CDR3 has 15 residues. Germline V gene data show CDR1 as DFQATT and CDR2 as SNEGSKA (reference sequence). V shed 0 bases, J shed 4 bases, and the junction held 8 bases outside the gene matches. CDR3 DNA sequence: TGCAGTGCTAGAGATCGTCGGCAGGGGGTAGAGACCCAGTACTTC. Amino acids: CSARDRRQGVETQYF.

The chain uses TRBV2 and TRBJ2-4; D remains unclear. Germline V gene sequence: CDR1 SNHLY, CDR2 FYNNEI. Trimming cost V 3 bases and J 1 base, with 7 bases left between them. The CDR3 length is 14 residues. The CDR3 coding sequence is TGTGCCAGCAGTGACTTTAGCGCCAAAAACATTCAGTACTTC. Amino acid sequence: CASSDFSAKNIQYF. Combining the CDR3 with reference TRBV2 and TRBJ2-4 gives the whole variable domain EPEVTQTPSHQVTQMGQEVILRCVPISNHLYFYWYRQILGQKVEFLVSFYNNEISEKSEIFDDQFSVERPDGSNFTLKIRSTKLEDSAMYFCASSDFSAKNIQYFGAGTRLSVL.

V usage is TRBV6-5 and J usage is TRBJ2-1; the match to TRBD1 covers 9 bases. The germline CDR1 and CDR2 sequences are MNHEY and SVGAGI. Losses at the gene ends were 7 bases for V and 8 bases for J; bases not matched to a gene: 9. The length of the CDR3 is 14 residues. The CDR3 spells CASTRGTGTHEQFF. The CDR3, as DNA: TGTGCCAGCACCAGAGGGACAGGGACCCATGAGCAGTTCTTC.

The rearrangement links TRBV20-1 to TRBJ1-5; TRBD1 is a possible D gene (5 bases). There are 13 residues in the CDR3. V lost 6 bases to trimming and J lost 6 bases, with 15 bases between them. Per the germline V gene, CDR1 is DFQATT and CDR2 is SNEGSKA (reference sequence). For the CDR3, the DNA is TGCAGTGCCCAACCAGGGAGGAGTCAGCCCCAGCATTTT. Its translation: CSAQPGRSQPQHF.

This chain connects TRBV10-3 to TRBJ1-4; 9 nucleotides align to TRBD1. Trimming took 8 bases from V and 12 from J; bases not matched to a gene: 4. Germline loops: CDR1 ENHRY, CDR2 SYGVKD. CDR3 length equals 11 residues. CDR3 sequence reads: CAIGTGMELFF. The CDR3 bases are TGTGCCATCGGGACAGGGATGGAACTGTTTTTT.

V gene TRBV24-1 combines with J gene TRBJ2-3; no clear D. CDR3 length: 15 amino acids. V was cut by 4 bases and J by 1 base, with 11 bases left in between. From germline, CDR1 is KGHDR and CDR2 SFDVKD. CDR3 amino acids: CATSDMGTRTDTQYF. In DNA form, the CDR3 reads TGTGCCACCAGTGACATGGGAACACGCACAGATACGCAGTATTTT.

This clonotype was seen once. A read error is possible here, since a much larger clone lies one base away. This rearrangement joins TRBV29-1 to TRBJ2-4, with D unclear. The better agreement between TRBJ2-7 and the DNA end casts doubt on the J call. This CDR3 has 13 residues. Looked up from germline, CDR1 is SQVTM and CDR2 is ANQGSEA. The CDR3 nucleotides read TGCAGCGCGCTCGAACGATACAACTACGAGCAGTACTTC. Translated: CSALERYNYEQYF.

This sequence joins TRBV9 and TRBJ1-1; D is possibly TRBD1 (6 bases). CDR3 length: 15 amino acids. V was pared by 3 bases and J by 3 bases, with 15 bases between. Germline values: CDR1 SGDLS, CDR2 YYNGEE. For the CDR3, the DNA is TGTGCCAGCAGCGCGAACAGGGAAGGGTACACTGAAGCTTTCTTT. Amino acid sequence: CASSANREGYTEAFF.

The chain employs TRBV5-6 and TRBJ1-2, with D possibly TRBD1 on 6 matching bases. Trimming stripped 4 bases from V and 7 bases from J, with 17 bases between. CDR1 is SGHDT, CDR2 YYEEEE, per germline. The length of the CDR3 is 14 residues. The DNA of the CDR3 is TGTGCCAGCAGCGCGAGTGTTCAGGGGCGTGGCTACACCTTC. Encoded protein: CASSASVQGRGYTF.

As regards this clonotype: The junction does not match germline at one end; this may be a read error. The chain couples TRBV5-1 to TRBJ2-5; 15 nucleotides match TRBD2. The CDR3 runs to 18 residues. Germline CDR1 SGHRS, CDR2 YFSETQ. CDR3 coding DNA: TGCGCCAGCAACTTGGTGGGACTAGCGGGGGGCCTCCAAGAGACCCAGTACTTC. This gives the protein CASNLVGLAGGLQETQYF.

V is TRBV18 and J is TRBJ1-1, with D possibly being TRBD1 (5 bases). The germline V and J ends were trimmed by 5 bases and 5 bases, with 18 bases remaining between them. Germline values: CDR1 KGHSH, CDR2 LQKENI. CDR3 length equals 15 residues. Here the CDR3 reads CASSAGRVSRTEAFF. Written as DNA, the CDR3 is TGTGCCAGCTCAGCGGGCAGGGTATCGCGAACTGAAGCTTTCTTT.